This TCR beta chain was recovered during a study of regulatory T cells in long-lasting Graves disease. Per germline, CDR1 MRHNA and CDR2 SNTAGT. Unmatched junction bases numbered 5, after V lost 0 bases and J lost 2 bases. The CDR3 extends over 19 amino acids. This clonotype was detected many times. The antigen is unknown. Noted time point: persistent/refractory GD, antithyroid drugs over 5 years with positive TRAb. Scientists built the TCR library using RNA that was extracted from PBMCs. According to the study, TCR beta libraries were built with iRepertoire HTBI primers and CDR3-region Arm-PCR. TCRdb re-called the multiplex PCR reads with MiXCR, one entry per CDR3 protein. The repertoire holds roughly 300,000 distinct CDR3 sequences, with about 20% as singletons. General study findings and limits: TCR diversity was lower in persistent than newly diagnosed Graves' disease. It was in persistent disease that TRBV28, TRBJ1-2 and TRBJ2-5 were favored.

The receptor comes from a female donor with Graves disease. The material sequenced was peripheral blood mononuclear cells (PBMCs), taken when the disease was refractory, from a patient treated with antithyroid drugs. The gene calls are TRBV6-4 and TRBJ2-6, with TRBD1 matching 12 bases. For the CDR3, the DNA is TGTGCCAGCAGTGACTCCCTCGGGACAGGGGGCCCTGGGGCCAACGTCCTGACTTTC. Encoded protein: CASSDSLGTGGPGANVLTF.